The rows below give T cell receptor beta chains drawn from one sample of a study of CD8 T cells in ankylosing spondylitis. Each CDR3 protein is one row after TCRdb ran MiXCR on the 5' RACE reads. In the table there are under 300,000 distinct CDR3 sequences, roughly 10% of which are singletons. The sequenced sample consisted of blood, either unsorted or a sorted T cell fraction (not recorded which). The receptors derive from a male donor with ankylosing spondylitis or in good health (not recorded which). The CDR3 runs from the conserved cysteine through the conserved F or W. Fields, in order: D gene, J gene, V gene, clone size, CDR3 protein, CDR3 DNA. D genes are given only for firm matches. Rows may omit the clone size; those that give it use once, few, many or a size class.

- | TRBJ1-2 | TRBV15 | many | CATSQNLGYGYTF | TGTGCCACCAGCCAAAATCTGGGCTATGGCTACACCTTC
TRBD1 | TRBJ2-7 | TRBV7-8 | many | CASSRSNRGAEQYF | TGTGCCAGCAGCCGTTCAAACAGGGGGGCCGAGCAGTACTTC
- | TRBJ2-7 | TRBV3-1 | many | CASSQGMGVYEQYF | TGTGCCAGCAGCCAAGGAATGGGGGTCTACGAGCAGTACTTC
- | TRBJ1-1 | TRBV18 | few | CASSPLVNTEAFF | TGTGCCAGCTCACCCTTGGTGAACACTGAAGCTTTCTTT
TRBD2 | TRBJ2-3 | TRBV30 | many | CAWRRGVTDTQYF | TGTGCCTGGAGGCGGGGGGTCACAGATACGCAGTATTTT
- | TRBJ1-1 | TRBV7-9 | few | CASSLAGPEHTEAFF | TGTGCCAGCAGCTTAGCGGGGCCAGAACACACTGAAGCTTTCTTT
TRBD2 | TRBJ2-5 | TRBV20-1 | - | CSAPRLAGAQETQYF | TGCAGTGCTCCGCGACTAGCGGGGGCACAAGAGACCCAGTACTTC
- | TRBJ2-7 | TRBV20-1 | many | CSARDPKGSPSYEQYF | TGCAGTGCTAGAGATCCAAAAGGGTCTCCCTCCTACGAGCAGTACTTC
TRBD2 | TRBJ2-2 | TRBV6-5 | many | CASSYQASGGPRTGELFF | TGTGCCAGCAGTTACCAGGCTAGCGGGGGTCCTCGAACCGGGGAGCTGTTTTTT
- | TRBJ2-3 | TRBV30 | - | CAWSVGGTGDTQYF | TGTGCCTGGAGTGTAGGGGGGACGGGGGATACGCAGTATTTT
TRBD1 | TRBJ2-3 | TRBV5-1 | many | CASSGRTGASTDTQYF | TGCGCCAGCAGCGGAAGGACAGGGGCCTCCACAGATACGCAGTATTTT
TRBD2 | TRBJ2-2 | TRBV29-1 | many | CSVLAGVNIGELFF | TGCAGCGTTCTAGCGGGAGTCAACATCGGGGAGCTGTTTTTT
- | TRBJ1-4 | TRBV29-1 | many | CSASTRTSTNEKLFF | TGCAGCGCTTCGACTCGGACCTCAACTAATGAAAAACTGTTTTTT
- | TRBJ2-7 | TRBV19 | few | CASRPSLGGSYEQYF | TGTGCCAGTAGACCCTCCTTAGGGGGAAGCTACGAGCAGTACTTC
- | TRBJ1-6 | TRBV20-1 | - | CSARDPERWNSPLHF | TGCAGTGCTAGGGACCCGGAAAGATGGAATTCACCCCTCCACTTT